The following is a T cell receptor beta chain sequence with its context. Its antigen remains unidentified. The data were obtained in a study of glioma-infiltrating T cells. Study-wide results and caveats: Tissue-blood divergence was below expectation in non-neoplastic patients, above in gliomas. Patients with low tissue-blood divergence carried a signature set of shared blood CDR3 motifs.

Using RNA template, CDR3s of TCR alpha and beta were amplified with iRepertoire arm-PCR. TCRdb fed the multiplex PCR reads into MiXCR, producing one record per CDR3 protein. The top ten clones hold 12% of a sample with about 410,000 distinct CDR3 sequences, around 45% of them seen once. The junction had 12 bases not matched to a gene; V was cut back by 5 bases and J by 9 bases. The CDR3 covers 14 residues. CDR1 and CDR2 (germline): MNHEY, SMNVEV (reference sequence). The gene calls are TRBV27 and TRBJ2-7; 8 nucleotides match TRBD1. The sequenced sample consisted of glioma tissue, nonneoplastic brain tissue, or PBMCs (not recorded which). The TCR originated in a human donor with low-grade glioma or glioblastoma, undergoing nonglioma brain surgery, or in good health (not recorded which). The CDR3 is CASSPPSGQEMQYF. DNA for the CDR3: TGTGCCAGCAGTCCCCCCTCGGGACAGGAGATGCAGTACTTC.